This T cell receptor beta chain emerged from a study of blood T cells in healthy people across ages. Together with a sample-barcoded 5' primer, a J-beta primer mix was included in a second PCR lasting about 6 to 11 cycles. A single record per CDR3 protein comes from TCRdb applying MiXCR to the 5' RACE reads. The sample holds 1.5 million to 2 million distinct CDR3 sequences, approximately 28% seen once. Per germline, CDR1 WNHNN and CDR2 SYGVQD (reference sequence). Trimming cost V 4 bases and J 2 bases; bases outside gene matches: 4. The CDR3 covers 15 residues. The chain uses TRBV10-1 and TRBJ2-1; 8 nucleotides align to TRBD2. The clonotype was recovered from a woman in her twenties or thirties in good health. Sequencing used blood. The CDR3: CASSVGGRPYNEQFF. CDR3 coding DNA: TGCGCCAGCAGTGTGGGCGGGAGGCCCTACAATGAGCAGTTCTTC.